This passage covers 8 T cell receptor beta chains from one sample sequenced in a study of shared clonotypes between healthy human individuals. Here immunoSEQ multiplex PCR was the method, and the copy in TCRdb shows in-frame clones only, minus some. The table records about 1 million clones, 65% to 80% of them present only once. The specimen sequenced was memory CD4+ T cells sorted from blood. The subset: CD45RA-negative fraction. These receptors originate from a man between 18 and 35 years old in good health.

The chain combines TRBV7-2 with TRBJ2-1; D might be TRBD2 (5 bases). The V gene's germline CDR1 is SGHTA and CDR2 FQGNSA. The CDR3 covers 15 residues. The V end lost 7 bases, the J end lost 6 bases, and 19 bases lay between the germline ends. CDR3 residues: CASNPGHAGINEQFF. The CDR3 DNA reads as TGTGCCAGCAACCCAGGTCACGCGGGTATCAATGAGCAGTTCTTC.

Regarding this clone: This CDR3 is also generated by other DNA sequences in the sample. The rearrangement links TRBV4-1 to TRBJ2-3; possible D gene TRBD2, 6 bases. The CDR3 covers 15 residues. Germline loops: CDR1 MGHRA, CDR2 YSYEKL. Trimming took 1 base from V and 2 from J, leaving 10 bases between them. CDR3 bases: TGCGCCAGCAGCCAAGGGCGGGGCCCCACAGATACGCAGTATTTT. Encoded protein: CASSQGRGPTDTQYF.

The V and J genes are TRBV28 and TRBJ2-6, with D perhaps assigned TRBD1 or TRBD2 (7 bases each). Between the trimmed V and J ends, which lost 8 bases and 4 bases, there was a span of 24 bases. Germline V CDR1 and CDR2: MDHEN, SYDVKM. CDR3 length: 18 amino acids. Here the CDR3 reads CASVLKQGGLGGANVLTF. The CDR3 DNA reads TGTGCCAGCGTGCTAAAGCAGGGGGGGCTAGGCGGGGCCAACGTCCTGACTTTC.

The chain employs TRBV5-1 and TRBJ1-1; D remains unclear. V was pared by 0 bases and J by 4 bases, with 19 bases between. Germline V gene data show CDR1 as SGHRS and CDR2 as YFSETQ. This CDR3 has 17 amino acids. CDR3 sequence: CASSLVGVGVSSTEAFF. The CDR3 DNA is TGCGCCAGCAGCTTGGTGGGTGTTGGGGTGTCAAGCACTGAAGCTTTCTTT.

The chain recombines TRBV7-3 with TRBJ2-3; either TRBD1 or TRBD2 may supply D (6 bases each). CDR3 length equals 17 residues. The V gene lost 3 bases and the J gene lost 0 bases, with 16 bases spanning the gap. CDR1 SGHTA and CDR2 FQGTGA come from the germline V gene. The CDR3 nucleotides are TGTGCCAGCAGCTTTGGCTACCCGGGGGCGAGCACAGATACGCAGTATTTT. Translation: CASSFGYPGASTDTQYF.

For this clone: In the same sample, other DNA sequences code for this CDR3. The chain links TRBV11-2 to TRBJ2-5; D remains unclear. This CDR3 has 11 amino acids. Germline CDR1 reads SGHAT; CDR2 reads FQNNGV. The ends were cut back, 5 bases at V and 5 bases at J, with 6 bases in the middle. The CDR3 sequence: CASSPSETQYF. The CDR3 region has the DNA TGTGCCAGCAGCCCCTCTGAGACCCAGTACTTC.

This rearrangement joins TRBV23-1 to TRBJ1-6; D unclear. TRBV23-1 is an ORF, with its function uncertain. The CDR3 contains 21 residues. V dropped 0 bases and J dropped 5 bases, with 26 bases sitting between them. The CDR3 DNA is TGCGCCAGCAGTCAATCGGTGGAAGGTACCAGGCCTGCCGGGAATAATTCACCCCTCCACTTT. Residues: CASSQSVEGTRPAGNNSPLHF.

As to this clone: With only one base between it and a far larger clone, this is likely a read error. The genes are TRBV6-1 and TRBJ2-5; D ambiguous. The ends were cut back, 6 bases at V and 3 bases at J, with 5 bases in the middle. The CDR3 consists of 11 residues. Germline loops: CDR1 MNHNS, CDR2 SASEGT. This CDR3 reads CASSLEETQYF. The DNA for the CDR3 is TGTGCCAGCAGCCTAGAAGAGACCCAGTACTTC.